Detailed here is one TCR beta chain. Its antigen is still unknown. Use of 60 Vbeta and 13 Jbeta primers characterized the PCR. Here immunoSEQ multiplex PCR was the method, and the copy in TCRdb shows in-frame clones only, minus some. The repertoire includes fewer than 120,000 clones, 80% to 85% of them detected once, and about 3.2% sits in the top ten. There are 15 residues in the CDR3. V lost 4 bases to trimming and J lost 1 base, with 8 bases between them. The germline CDR1 and CDR2 sequences are MNHEY and SMNVEV (reference sequence). The data were taken from a study of cytomegalovirus exposure and HLA in healthy donors. Study-level findings and limits: Highly shared sequence variants in one cluster were likely a sequencing artifact. Several of the most significant clusters appeared, in a later analysis, to be linked to common viral pathogens. Most TCR beta V segments were productive about 90% or about 30% of the time in an earlier analysis.

The source material was PBMCs. The chain is built from TRBV27 and TRBJ2-6, with a weak D call TRBD1 (5 bases). The receptor was derived from a woman aged 55-70 years in good health and CMV-seropositive. The DNA of the CDR3 is TGTGCCAGCAGTTGGTCAGGGTCTGGGGCCAACGTCCTGACTTTC. Its protein product is CASSWSGSGANVLTF.